This TCR beta chain is drawn from a study of blood T cell repertoires in COVID-19. About the research overall: The origin of the acute and convalescent COVID-19 samples was the United States, Italy and Spain. T cells, B-cell-depleted T cells, or PBMCs supplied cDNA or gDNA.

Per the authors' pipeline: Amplification from reference gene primers served as the basis for estimated nucleated cell counts. Measured with immunoSEQ multiplex PCR; TCRdb has only the in-frame clones, and not every one. That table is the source of V, J and clone size, and D and trimming were worked out from the DNA. The repertoire includes some 110,000 clones, almost 85% of them detected once, and 7.5% sits in the top ten. Sequenced material: peripheral blood. This clonotype was sampled from an older man with active or convalescent COVID-19.

CDR3 in amino acids: CASSWPASGSPDTQYF. The CDR3 region has the DNA TGTGCCAGCAGCTGGCCGGCTAGCGGGAGTCCAGATACGCAGTATTTT. The chain couples TRBV5-4 to TRBJ2-3, with 10 bases fitting TRBD2. The V and J ends lost 3 bases and 4 bases, in that order; junction bases with no gene match: 8. The length of the CDR3 is 16 residues. The germline gives CDR1 SGHNT, CDR2 YYREEE (reference sequence).